Ten or more counts support the clone carrying this T cell receptor beta chain. As yet, its antigen is unknown. The sample belongs to a study of Graves' ophthalmopathy and Graves' hyperthyroidism. Diagnosis relied on clinical symptoms, serum thyroxine, TRAb, thyroid ultrasound and orbital computed tomography. Overall study results and limits: Most thyroid clonotypes expanded beyond 0.001 frequency were also found in blood.

The authors amplified TCR beta CDR3 regions, and they did so from RNA transcripts for repertoire sequencing. Investigators did first-round RT-PCR with HTBI primers, then second-round multiplex PCR. TCRdb analysed the multiplex PCR reads with MiXCR anew, one entry per CDR3 protein. The sample lists 350,000 or so distinct CDR3 sequences; roughly a sixth were seen once. The CDR3 loop spans 13 amino acids. V lost 6 bases, J lost 6 bases, and 14 bases lay in between. Germline loops: CDR1 MNHNS, CDR2 SASEGT. The specimen was peripheral blood. The V call is TRBV6-1, the J call TRBJ1-2; a weak D match, TRBD1 (5 bases). The TCR originated in an adult man with Graves' ophthalmopathy. DNA for the CDR3: TGTGCCAGCAGGAGGGGAGGGTCTGATGGCTACACCTTC. Its translation: CASRRGGSDGYTF.